This record looks at one T cell receptor beta chain sequence and its context. Its target is not known. This record belongs to a study of B cell selection in AIRE deficiency. Produced via immunoSEQ multiplex PCR; TCRdb's table is partial and in-frame only. The sample has about 27,000 clones; less than 97% are singletons. The sorted conventional CD4 T cells were gated as CD4+CD127+. Healthy unrelated donors supplied the control samples. This CDR3 comprises 19 residues. Study conclusions and caveats: Tconv and Treg cells from AIRE-deficient patients resembled healthy donors in TCRBV usage, CDR3 length and diversity. Healthy donors alone shared under 35% of around 3,700 Treg sequences; patients alone less than 10%.

This chain joins TRBV21-1 and TRBJ2-5; no DNA check was done on the table's D call, TRBD1. TRBV21-1 is noted as a pseudogene. This clonotype was sampled from a human donor in good health. Input material: CD4+CD127+ conventional T cells sorted from PBMCs. CDR3 sequence reads: CASSKSPIQVGGQQETQYF. For the CDR3, the DNA is TGTGCCAGCAGCAAATCTCCAATCCAGGTAGGTGGTCAACAAGAGACCCAGTACTTC.